These T cell receptor beta chains were read from a single sample in a study of T cell clones after liver transplantation. The protocol was immunoSEQ multiplex PCR, while the TCRdb copy is restricted to in-frame clones and leaves out a portion. Of about 120,000 clones in the sample, 90% were seen once. Source: CD4+ T cells from blood, taken 12 months after liver transplant. The receptor source for this set is a human patient who received a liver transplant. A subset of T cells may come from the graft donor. Each CDR3 is given with its conserved first and last residue. Fields, in order: V gene, J gene, clone size, D gene, CDR3 DNA, CDR3 protein. D genes are given only for firm matches. Some rows have no size entry. The others give once, few or many, or a class for an expanded clone.

V gene: TRBV5-1
J gene: TRBJ1-4
clone size: few
D gene: TRBD1
CDR3 DNA: TGCGCCAGCAGCAGAGACAGGGGTTTGGGTGAAAAACTGTTTTTT
CDR3 protein: CASSRDRGLGEKLFF

V gene: TRBV29-1
J gene: TRBJ2-3
clone size: .
D gene: .
CDR3 DNA: TGCAGCGTTGAAAGTCGGGGAAACACAGATACGCAGTATTTT
CDR3 protein: CSVESRGNTDTQYF

V gene: TRBV5-6
J gene: TRBJ2-7
clone size: .
D gene: .
CDR3 DNA: TGTGCCAGCAGCTACCCTTCTAGCCACGAGCAGTACTTC
CDR3 protein: CASSYPSSHEQYF

V gene: TRBV6-6
J gene: TRBJ1-6
clone size: .
D gene: .
CDR3 DNA: TGTGCCAGCAGCCTGGCTAATTCACCCCTCCACTTT
CDR3 protein: CASSLANSPLHF

V gene: TRBV28
J gene: TRBJ1-5
clone size: .
D gene: .
CDR3 DNA: TGTGCCAGCAGCCTCCTGGGTATGGATTCTAGCAATCAGCCCCAGCATTTT
CDR3 protein: CASSLLGMDSSNQPQHF

V gene: TRBV7-9
J gene: TRBJ2-7
clone size: .
D gene: TRBD1
CDR3 DNA: TGTGCCAGCAGCTTAGGGACAGGGTACTACGAGCAGTACTTC
CDR3 protein: CASSLGTGYYEQYF

V gene: TRBV5-5
J gene: TRBJ1-5
clone size: .
D gene: .
CDR3 DNA: TGTGCCAGCAGCTTCGGACCGACAGTGGGGCAGCCCCAGCATTTT
CDR3 protein: CASSFGPTVGQPQHF

V gene: TRBV6-1
J gene: TRBJ1-1
clone size: .
D gene: .
CDR3 DNA: TGTGCCAGCAGACCCGGACAGTTTGGGACTGAAGCTTTCTTT
CDR3 protein: CASRPGQFGTEAFF

V gene: TRBV7-2
J gene: TRBJ2-3
clone size: once
D gene: TRBD2
CDR3 DNA: TGTGCCAGCAGCTCAAGACTAGCGGTCCCCACAGATACGCAGTATTTT
CDR3 protein: CASSSRLAVPTDTQYF

V gene: TRBV28
J gene: TRBJ2-2
clone size: .
D gene: .
CDR3 DNA: TGTGCCAGCAGTTTTATCAGGGGCTTAGGCGGGGAGCTGTTTTTT
CDR3 protein: CASSFIRGLGGELFF

V gene: TRBV7-2
J gene: TRBJ2-2
clone size: .
D gene: .
CDR3 DNA: TGTGCCAGCACCTCAGCCGGGGAGCTGTTTTTT
CDR3 protein: CASTSAGELFF

V gene: TRBV7-2
J gene: TRBJ1-3
clone size: .
D gene: .
CDR3 DNA: TGTGCCAGCAGCGTTACGGGGGGTGCCAGGGTAGGAAACACCATATATTTT
CDR3 protein: CASSVTGGARVGNTIYF

V gene: TRBV5-1
J gene: TRBJ2-3
clone size: .
D gene: .
CDR3 DNA: TGCGCCAGCAGCCCGTGGAGGTTGGATACGCAGTATTTT
CDR3 protein: CASSPWRLDTQYF

V gene: TRBV9
J gene: TRBJ2-3
clone size: .
D gene: .
CDR3 DNA: TGTGCCAGCAGCGTAGCTACAGGGACTAGCACAGATACGCAGTATTTT
CDR3 protein: CASSVATGTSTDTQYF

V gene: TRBV5-1
J gene: TRBJ2-3
clone size: .
D gene: .
CDR3 DNA: TGCGCCAGCAGCTTCACAGGGAGCACAGATACGCAGTATTTT
CDR3 protein: CASSFTGSTDTQYF

V gene: TRBV7-2
J gene: TRBJ2-5
clone size: .
D gene: TRBD2
CDR3 DNA: TGTGCCAGCAGCTTAGTAGGCCTAGCGGTCCTTTTGGAGACCCAGTACTTC
CDR3 protein: CASSLVGLAVLLETQYF

V gene: TRBV29-1
J gene: TRBJ2-5
clone size: .
D gene: .
CDR3 DNA: TGCAGCGTCTCGCCCAAGACTGGCGAGACCCAGTACTTC
CDR3 protein: CSVSPKTGETQYF

V gene: TRBV9
J gene: TRBJ2-5
clone size: once
D gene: TRBD1
CDR3 DNA: TGTGCCAGCAGCGCCTTGGACAGGGGACCACAGTACTTC
CDR3 protein: CASSALDRGPQYF

V gene: TRBV6-1
J gene: TRBJ2-5
clone size: .
D gene: .
CDR3 DNA: TGTGCCAGCAGTGGAAGCCGGGCCCTATCCCAAGAGACCCAGTACTTC
CDR3 protein: CASSGSRALSQETQYF

V gene: TRBV29-1
J gene: TRBJ2-7
clone size: .
D gene: .
CDR3 DNA: TGCAGCGTTGAAGACGTCCAGGGGGGTCCCTCCTACGAGCAGTACTTC
CDR3 protein: CSVEDVQGGPSYEQYF

V gene: TRBV18
J gene: TRBJ1-5
clone size: .
D gene: .
CDR3 DNA: TGTGCCAGCTCACCCGCCAGCAATCAGCCCCAGCATTTT
CDR3 protein: CASSPASNQPQHF

V gene: TRBV7-2
J gene: TRBJ2-2
clone size: once
D gene: .
CDR3 DNA: TGTGCCAGCAGCTTAGTCAACAAGAACACCGGGGAGCTGTTTTTT
CDR3 protein: CASSLVNKNTGELFF

V gene: TRBV19
J gene: TRBJ2-3
clone size: .
D gene: .
CDR3 DNA: TGTGCCAGTAGTATAGCTGGAACAGATACGCAGTATTTT
CDR3 protein: CASSIAGTDTQYF

V gene: TRBV18
J gene: TRBJ2-3
clone size: .
D gene: .
CDR3 DNA: TGTGCCAGCTCACCATCGGCCCGCTCTACCACAGATACGCAGTATTTT
CDR3 protein: CASSPSARSTTDTQYF

V gene: TRBV27
J gene: TRBJ1-2
clone size: .
D gene: .
CDR3 DNA: TGTGCCAGCAGTTCGGACATTAACTATGGCTACACCTTC
CDR3 protein: CASSSDINYGYTF

V gene: TRBV6-5
J gene: TRBJ2-7
clone size: .
D gene: .
CDR3 DNA: TGTGCCAGCAGCCACAGGGCTAACTACGAGCAGTACTTC
CDR3 protein: CASSHRANYEQYF

V gene: TRBV27
J gene: TRBJ1-5
clone size: .
D gene: .
CDR3 DNA: TGTGCCAGCAGGCCCACAGGGACCCGGGTCAATCAGCCCCAGCATTTT
CDR3 protein: CASRPTGTRVNQPQHF

V gene: TRBV5-1
J gene: TRBJ2-2
clone size: .
D gene: .
CDR3 DNA: TGCGCCAGCAGCTTGTTCGGGGGGAACACCGGGGAGCTGTTTTTT
CDR3 protein: CASSLFGGNTGELFF

V gene: TRBV29-1
J gene: TRBJ1-2
clone size: .
D gene: .
CDR3 DNA: TGCAGCACACGATGGGGGGCAGACTATGGCTACACCTTC
CDR3 protein: CSTRWGADYGYTF

V gene: TRBV13
J gene: TRBJ2-7
clone size: .
D gene: TRBD2
CDR3 DNA: TGTGCCAGCAGCTCGCCTCAGGGACTAGCGGGTACATCCGAGCAGTACTTC
CDR3 protein: CASSSPQGLAGTSEQYF

V gene: TRBV12-2
J gene: TRBJ2-7
clone size: .
D gene: .
CDR3 DNA: TGTGCAAGTCGCTTAGCGAAGGGACTAGCGGCTTACGAGCAGTACTTC
CDR3 protein: CASRLAKGLAAYEQYF

V gene: TRBV28
J gene: TRBJ1-1
clone size: once
D gene: .
CDR3 DNA: TGTGCCAGCAGCACCCCTGATCGGGGCAGGGATACTGAAGCTTTCTTT
CDR3 protein: CASSTPDRGRDTEAFF

V gene: TRBV6-1
J gene: TRBJ2-7
clone size: .
D gene: .
CDR3 DNA: TGTGCCAGCAACCAACCGGGGGTGGAGCAGTACTTC
CDR3 protein: CASNQPGVEQYF

V gene: TRBV29-1
J gene: TRBJ2-1
clone size: .
D gene: TRBD2
CDR3 DNA: TGCAGCGTTGGACAAACGGGAGGATCCTACAATGAGCAGTTCTTC
CDR3 protein: CSVGQTGGSYNEQFF

V gene: TRBV25-1
J gene: TRBJ1-1
clone size: .
D gene: TRBD1
CDR3 DNA: TGTGCCAGCAGTCCTTCTACAGGGGCCACTGAAGCTTTCTTT
CDR3 protein: CASSPSTGATEAFF

V gene: TRBV7-7
J gene: TRBJ2-5
clone size: .
D gene: TRBD1
CDR3 DNA: TGTGCCAGCAGCTCCGGGACAGGGGATTCGACCCAGTACTTC
CDR3 protein: CASSSGTGDSTQYF

V gene: TRBV7-9
J gene: TRBJ1-3
clone size: .
D gene: TRBD1
CDR3 DNA: TGTGCCAGCAGCTTACTGTCCGGGACAGCTTTAGGAAACACCATATATTTT
CDR3 protein: CASSLLSGTALGNTIYF

V gene: TRBV27
J gene: TRBJ1-2
clone size: .
D gene: .
CDR3 DNA: TGTGCCAGCACGGTCAGTGTTCTTAACTATGGCTACACCTTC
CDR3 protein: CASTVSVLNYGYTF

V gene: TRBV11-3
J gene: TRBJ2-1
clone size: .
D gene: .
CDR3 DNA: TGTGCCAGCAGCCTTTCCAACGAGTACAATGAGCAGTTCTTC
CDR3 protein: CASSLSNEYNEQFF

V gene: TRBV6-6
J gene: TRBJ2-7
clone size: .
D gene: .
CDR3 DNA: TGTGCCAGCAGTTTAGCGGTGAGCTCCTACGAGCAGTACTTC
CDR3 protein: CASSLAVSSYEQYF